This is a list of T cell receptor beta chains from one sample in a study of HIV-infected patients and healthy controls. TCRdb processed the 5' RACE reads anew with MiXCR; each CDR3 protein has one entry. The sample records about 4,400 distinct CDR3 sequences, 7.8% being singletons. The material sequenced was blood, taken before antiretroviral therapy. The receptor set was obtained from an adult with HIV infection. CDR3s include the opening cysteine and the closing phenylalanine or tryptophan. Fields, in order: D gene, V gene, J gene, clone size, CDR3 protein, CDR3 DNA. D genes are given only for firm matches. Clone size is stated in some rows and not others, as once, few, many or a class when expanded.

NA	TRBV27	TRBJ2-3	medium-sized	CASSPNRGLYGTDTQYF	TGTGCCAGCAGTCCCAACAGGGGACTCTATGGCACAGATACGCAGTATTTT
NA	TRBV28	TRBJ2-7	many	CASFSPTGSSYEQYF	TGTGCCAGCTTCTCTCCAACAGGGAGCTCCTACGAGCAGTACTTC
NA	TRBV5-6	TRBJ2-5	medium-sized	CASSLDDRVQETQYF	TGTGCCAGCAGCTTGGATGATAGGGTCCAAGAGACCCAGTACTTC
TRBD1	TRBV29-1	TRBJ2-1	few	CSVEDHRQGNEQFF	TGCAGCGTTGAAGATCATCGACAGGGAAATGAGCAGTTCTTC
NA	TRBV7-6	TRBJ2-3	NA	CASSPTSTDTQYF	TGTGCCAGCAGCCCAACTAGCACAGATACGCAGTATTTT
TRBD1	TRBV5-1	TRBJ2-2	many	CASYTGTGELAGELFF	TGCGCCAGCTACACCGGGACAGGGGAGCTAGCCGGGGAGCTGTTTTTT
NA	TRBV11-1	TRBJ2-7	few	CASSLGGNYEQYF	TGTGCCAGCAGCTTAGGGGGAAACTACGAGCAGTACTTC
TRBD1	TRBV6-1	TRBJ1-5	many	CASSENQGVVLGPQHF	TGTGCCAGCAGTGAGAACCAGGGGGTGGTTTTAGGGCCCCAGCATTTT
NA	TRBV27	TRBJ1-1	few	CASSDSPRRETEAFF	TGTGCCAGCAGCGATAGTCCCCGACGAGAGACTGAAGCTTTCTTT
NA	TRBV3-1	TRBJ2-7	many	CASTAPGVQYF	TGTGCCAGCACCGCCCCCGGGGTGCAGTACTTC
NA	TRBV7-2	TRBJ2-3	medium-sized	CASSLARDTQYF	TGTGCCAGCAGCTTGGCTAGAGATACGCAGTATTTT
NA	TRBV11-2	TRBJ1-6	many	CASSLEPNSPLHF	TGTGCCAGCAGCTTGGAGCCTAATTCACCCCTCCACTTT
TRBD1	TRBV7-3	TRBJ2-5	few	CASRKTGLGTQYF	TGTGCCAGCAGAAAGACAGGGCTGGGGACCCAGTACTTC
NA	TRBV12-3/TRBV12-4	TRBJ2-7	many	CASSSGVDYEQYF	TGTGCCAGCAGTTCGGGGGTAGACTACGAGCAGTACTTC
NA	TRBV27	TRBJ2-2	NA	CASSLRGTTGELFF	TGTGCCAGCAGTTTAAGGGGAACGACCGGGGAGCTGTTTTTT
NA	TRBV7-9	TRBJ2-1	NA	CASSLEALRNEQFF	TGTGCCAGCAGCTTAGAGGCACTCAGAAATGAGCAGTTCTTC
NA	TRBV6-1	TRBJ2-7	many	CASFRSRWGSYEQYF	TGTGCCAGTTTCAGGTCCCGGTGGGGCTCCTACGAGCAGTACTTC
NA	TRBV3-1	TRBJ1-5	medium-sized	CASSQGQRYQPQHF	TGTGCCAGCAGCCAAGGCCAGCGTTATCAGCCCCAGCATTTT
NA	TRBV6-1	TRBJ1-1	NA	CAGRGDTEAFF	TGTGCCGGTAGGGGGGATACTGAAGCTTTCTTT
TRBD2	TRBV7-2	TRBJ2-1	few	CASRGGGSYNEQFF	TGTGCCAGCAGGGGGGGGGGCTCCTACAATGAGCAGTTCTTC
NA	TRBV6-4	TRBJ2-3	medium-sized	CASSDGTASTDTQYF	TGTGCCAGCAGTGACGGGACCGCTAGCACAGATACGCAGTATTTT
NA	TRBV18	TRBJ2-3	many	CASSPTRGQRTDTQYF	TGTGCCAGCTCACCTACGAGGGGACAACGCACAGATACGCAGTATTTT
TRBD2	TRBV6-1	TRBJ2-3	many	CASSEALTSLAGADTQYF	TGTGCCAGCAGTGAAGCTCTTACCTCACTGGCGGGGGCAGATACGCAGTATTTT
NA	TRBV19	TRBJ1-5	medium-sized	CASSIPTSNQPQHF	TGTGCCAGTAGTATACCCACCAGCAATCAGCCCCAGCATTTT
NA	TRBV11-1	TRBJ2-3	NA	CASSIGRRDTQYF	TGTGCCAGCAGCATCGGACGAAGGGATACGCAGTATTTT
NA	TRBV29-1	TRBJ2-3	NA	CSVENRGDFTSTDTQYF	TGCAGCGTTGAAAACAGAGGGGACTTTACTAGCACAGATACGCAGTATTTT
TRBD2	TRBV20-1	TRBJ2-7	medium-sized	CSARDTGRVSYEQYF	TGCAGTGCTAGAGATACCGGGAGGGTCTCCTACGAGCAGTACTTC
NA	TRBV27	TRBJ1-3	NA	CASSLGSGNTIYF	TGTGCCAGCAGTTTAGGCTCTGGAAACACCATATATTTT
NA	TRBV9	TRBJ2-3	NA	CASSVELIGRTDTQYF	TGTGCCAGCAGCGTAGAGTTGATCGGGCGGACAGATACGCAGTATTTT
NA	TRBV28	TRBJ1-5	many	CASSITGGNQPQHF	TGTGCCAGCAGTATTACCGGGGGGAATCAGCCCCAGCATTTT
NA	TRBV3-1	TRBJ1-1	medium-sized	CASSQLVPNTEAFF	TGTGCCAGCAGCCAGCTGGTACCGAACACTGAAGCTTTCTTT
NA	TRBV21-1	TRBJ2-1	medium-sized	CASSTPGTGVNEQFF	TGTGCCAGCAGCACACCCGGGACAGGGGTCAATGAGCAGTTCTTC
NA	TRBV7-2	TRBJ2-1	medium-sized	CASSPRNEQFF	TGTGCCAGCAGCCCAAGAAATGAGCAGTTCTTC
NA	TRBV5-1	TRBJ1-5	medium-sized	CASRFSSNQPQHF	TGCGCCAGCAGATTCAGTAGCAATCAGCCCCAGCATTTT
TRBD2	TRBV30	TRBJ2-1	NA	CAWSLGLADEQFF	TGTGCCTGGAGTCTCGGACTAGCAGATGAGCAGTTCTTC
NA	TRBV18	TRBJ1-5	medium-sized	CASSPQASMPQHF	TGTGCCAGCTCACCCCAAGCGAGTATGCCCCAGCATTTT
NA	TRBV5-5	TRBJ2-7	medium-sized	CASSPGYASSYEQYF	TGTGCCAGCAGCCCGGGGTATGCTAGCTCCTACGAGCAGTACTTC
TRBD1	TRBV6-5	TRBJ2-1	few	CASSYTGTGAYNEQFF	TGTGCCAGCAGTTACACCGGGACAGGGGCCTACAATGAGCAGTTCTTC
NA	TRBV20-1	TRBJ1-1	medium-sized	CSPFPGRNTEAFF	TGCAGTCCCTTTCCCGGAAGGAACACTGAAGCTTTCTTT
NA	TRBV7-2	TRBJ2-3	many	CASSERGTHRTDTQYF	TGTGCCAGCAGCGAAAGGGGGACCCACCGCACAGATACGCAGTATTTT
NA	TRBV13	TRBJ2-7	large	CASSSSQGSEQYF	TGTGCCAGCAGTAGTAGCCAGGGATCCGAGCAGTACTTC
TRBD1	TRBV6-5	TRBJ1-1	medium-sized	CASSYSTGGTEAFF	TGTGCCAGCAGTTACTCAACAGGGGGTACTGAAGCTTTCTTT
NA	TRBV11-1	TRBJ1-1	many	CASSLPPTEAFF	TGTGCCAGCAGCTTACCCCCTACCGAAGCTTTCTTT
TRBD1	TRBV5-5	TRBJ1-2	medium-sized	CASSLGPGTEFYTF	TGTGCCAGCAGCTTGGGGCCCGGGACAGAATTCTACACCTTC
NA	TRBV6-6	TRBJ2-7	many	CASSQDSSRGYF	TGTGCCAGCAGCCAAGACTCCTCCCGGGGGTACTTC
NA	TRBV29-1	TRBJ2-5	NA	CSVDSFTKETQYF	TGCAGCGTCGACAGTTTCACAAAAGAGACCCAGTACTTC
NA	TRBV9	TRBJ2-2	medium-sized	CASSGRPSAGELFF	TGTGCCAGCAGCGGCCGACCGTCCGCCGGGGAGCTGTTTTTT
NA	TRBV20-1	TRBJ2-7	many	CSARILEASYEQYF	TGCAGTGCTAGGATACTAGAAGCATCCTACGAGCAGTACTTC
TRBD2	TRBV12-3/TRBV12-4	TRBJ2-3	medium-sized	CASRAGVGADTQYF	TGTGCCAGCAGAGCGGGAGTCGGGGCAGATACGCAGTATTTT